This T cell receptor (beta chain) was retrieved from a study of cytomegalovirus exposure and HLA in healthy donors. General study points: A highly shared variant cluster was judged a likely technical artifact. What TCR beta sequences reportedly achieved was accurate prediction of HLA-A and HLA-B alleles in most subjects.

PCR amplification relied on 60 Vbeta primers (plus 13 Jbeta primers). Here immunoSEQ multiplex PCR was the method, and the copy in TCRdb shows in-frame clones only, minus some. Of over 200,000 clones listed, about 70% are singletons. This clone turned up a few times. Its antigen is unidentified. CDR1 and CDR2 from the germline V gene are KGHSH and LQKENI. The CDR3 contains 14 residues. The V and J ends lost 4 bases and 0 bases respectively, with 7 bases between them. This TCR was sampled from a woman in her twenties or thirties in good health and CMV-seronegative. The genes are TRBV18 and TRBJ1-3; D unresolved. What was sequenced was PBMCs. CDR3 bases: TGTGCCAGCTCACTAAAGAGCTCTGGAAACACCATATATTTT. Amino acids: CASSLKSSGNTIYF.